A single sample is the source of the 30 T cell receptor beta chains below, sequenced in a study of control samples from healthy donors and cancer patients. TCRdb keeps only in-frame clones here, not all; method: immunoSEQ multiplex PCR. Of some 130,000 clones detected, approximately 89% appear once; the ten largest clones hold about 7.6%. Material: PBMCs. All receptors come from a man in his forties or fifties with head and neck cancer.

The rearrangement links TRBV7-6 to TRBJ1-6; 7 bases match TRBD1. This CDR3 has 14 amino acids. Unmatched junction bases numbered 5, after V lost 2 bases and J lost 10 bases. The V gene's germline CDR1 is SGHVS and CDR2 FNYEAQ. DNA for the CDR3: TGTGCCAGCAGCTTACAGGACAGGAGATCACCCCTCCACTTT. Protein: CASSLQDRRSPLHF.

This chain connects TRBV5-1 to TRBJ2-2, with 8 bases aligning to TRBD1. V shed 0 bases and J 3 bases; nucleotides not matched to a gene: 1. The CDR3 totals 15 residues. The germline V gene has CDR1 SGHRS and CDR2 YFSETQ. This CDR3 reads CASSLVDRDTGELFF. The CDR3 bases are TGCGCCAGCAGCTTGGTGGACAGGGACACCGGGGAGCTGTTTTTT.

This chain connects TRBV4-1 to TRBJ1-2; the D gene is possibly TRBD1 (5 bases). Trimming shortened V by 4 bases and J by 2 bases, and 8 bases separated the two germline ends. The CDR3 contains 13 residues. The germline V gene encodes CDR1 MGHRA and CDR2 YSYEKL. The CDR3 coding sequence is TGCGCCAGCAGCCCCGGGGGGAACTATGGCTACACCTTC. Translated: CASSPGGNYGYTF.

The chain recombines TRBV28 with TRBJ1-1; no definite D call. The V gene lost 3 bases and the J gene lost 3 bases, with 11 bases spanning the gap. Germline assignment: CDR1 MDHEN and CDR2 SYDVKM. The CDR3 sequence is 14 residues long. The CDR3 DNA follows: TGTGCCAGCAGTTTTATAAGGGCCCACACTGAAGCTTTCTTT. Its protein product is CASSFIRAHTEAFF.

The chain joins TRBV4-1 to TRBJ2-2; tentative D call: TRBD1 (6 bases). V dropped 4 bases and J dropped 0 bases, with 12 bases sitting between them. Germline CDR1 and CDR2: MGHRA and YSYEKL. The CDR3 has 16 residues. The chain's CDR3 is CASSPRAGANTGELFF. DNA of the CDR3: TGCGCCAGCAGCCCAAGGGCAGGGGCGAACACCGGGGAGCTGTTTTTT.

This rearrangement joins TRBV19 to TRBJ2-1, with D tentatively TRBD1 (6 bases). Germline-derived CDR1 and CDR2 are LNHDA and SQIVND (reference sequence). The V end was cut by 2 bases, the J end by 6 bases, with 11 bases between. This CDR3 has 14 residues. The CDR3 DNA sequence: TGTGCCAGTAGTATACTTTCGACAGGCAATGAGCAGTTCTTC. It yields the protein CASSILSTGNEQFF.

The V and J genes are TRBV3-1 (or the pseudogene TRBV3-2) and TRBJ1-6; D remains unclear. Trimming took 1 base from V and 10 from J, leaving 5 bases between them. Germline V gene sequence: CDR1 LGHDT, CDR2 YNNKEL (reference sequence). This CDR3 region has 12 residues. CDR3 loop: CASSQGGSPLHF. The CDR3 DNA follows: TGTGCCAGCAGCCAAGGAGGATCACCCCTCCACTTT.

The CDR3 region has the DNA TGCGCCAGCAGCTTGGCCCTGGGGGGAGAAGAGACCCAGTACTTC. This codes for CASSLALGGEETQYF. This chain connects TRBV5-1 to TRBJ2-5; a weak D match, TRBD2 (6 bases). The germline gives CDR1 SGHRS, CDR2 YFSETQ. The CDR3 covers 15 residues. Trimming took 0 bases from V and 3 from J, leaving 12 bases between them.

The rearrangement links TRBV4-1 to TRBJ2-7, with 9 bases lining up with TRBD2. Germline CDR1 reads MGHRA; CDR2 reads YSYEKL. Germline trimming cut 4 bases from V and 2 bases from J; bases unmatched to any gene: 6. The CDR3 covers 15 residues. The CDR3 DNA follows: TGCGCCAGCAGCCCCAGCCCTAGCGGGGCCTACGAGCAGTACTTC. It yields the protein CASSPSPSGAYEQYF.

This clone was picked up one time. The V gene is TRBV6-5, the J gene TRBJ2-7; 7 positions match TRBD1. After removal of 5 bases from V and 3 bases from J, the junction contained 4 bases not matched to a gene. Germline CDR1 is MNHEY and CDR2 is SVGAGI. The CDR3 runs to 13 residues. CDR3 in DNA: TGTGCCAGCAGTACCAGGGGGAACTACGAGCAGTACTTC. It codes for CASSTRGNYEQYF.

The chain uses TRBV5-1 and TRBJ2-2; 12 positions match TRBD1. Losses at the gene ends were 3 bases for V and 5 bases for J; bases not matched to a gene: 11. The CDR3 sequence is 18 residues long. Germline loops: CDR1 SGHRS, CDR2 YFSETQ. The CDR3 region has the DNA TGCGCCAGCAGCTCCCTACCGGGACAGGGGGCAGAGACCGGGGAGCTGTTTTTT. Protein: CASSSLPGQGAETGELFF.

The CDR3 nucleotides read TGCGCCAGCAGCTTGCAGTTGAACACTGAAGCTTTCTTT. Encoded protein: CASSLQLNTEAFF. The rearrangement joins TRBV5-1 to TRBJ1-1; D remains unclear. Trimming pared 1 base from V and 0 bases from J, leaving 4 bases between. This CDR3 is built from 13 residues. CDR1 and CDR2 from the germline V gene are SGHRS and YFSETQ.

DNA for the CDR3: TGTGCCAGCAGCTTAGATCTGGGAGCCCTCCACTTT. Amino acid sequence: CASSLDLGALHF. The chain combines TRBV7-2 with TRBJ1-6; D is unclear. Germline V CDR1 and CDR2: SGHTA, FQGNSA. This CDR3 has 12 residues. Trimming took off 1 base at V and 14 bases at J, with 9 bases between the two ends.

This clone was observed a single time. This sequence joins TRBV3-1 (or the pseudogene TRBV3-2) and TRBJ2-7; 9 bases are shared with TRBD1. The CDR3 contains 14 residues. Germline CDR1 and CDR2: LGHDT and YNNKEL (reference sequence). V shed 5 bases and J 3 bases; nucleotides not matched to a gene: 5. CDR3 DNA: TGTGCCAGCAGCTCCGGGACAGGGAACTACGAGCAGTACTTC. Its translation: CASSSGTGNYEQYF.

This chain links TRBV6-5 with TRBJ1-6; a weak D match, TRBD1 (5 bases). This CDR3 is built from 16 residues. Germline assignment: CDR1 MNHEY and CDR2 SVGAGI. V was cut by 0 bases and J by 7 bases, with 13 bases left in between. The CDR3 region has the DNA TGTGCCAGCAGTTACTCCTCCAGGGTCTGGAATTCACCCCTCCACTTT. As protein: CASSYSSRVWNSPLHF.

This clone was seen only once. V gene TRBV18 combines with J gene TRBJ2-1; 8 bases are shared with TRBD2. The V gene's germline CDR1 is KGHSH and CDR2 LQKENI. The length of the CDR3 is 15 residues. Trimming cost V 6 bases and J 10 bases; bases outside gene matches: 14. The CDR3 spells CASSLLAGVRGEQFF. The CDR3 DNA sequence: TGTGCCAGCTCTCTTCTAGCGGGTGTTAGGGGGGAGCAGTTCTTC.

The chain links TRBV6-5 to TRBJ2-5; possibly TRBD1 or TRBD2 for D (5 bases each). Germline values: CDR1 MNHEY, CDR2 SVGAGI. V lost 2 bases and J lost 0, with 13 bases in between. CDR3 size: 16 residues. The CDR3 DNA is TGTGCCAGCAGTTACGGTCGCGAGGGGAACCAAGAGACCCAGTACTTC. Translation: CASSYGREGNQETQYF.

CDR3: CASSLNPGYEQYF. The CDR3 DNA sequence: TGTGCCAGCAGTCTCAACCCTGGCTACGAGCAGTACTTC. The chain carries TRBV27 and TRBJ2-7; no definite D call. There are 13 residues in the CDR3. Trimming removed 5 bases from V and 3 bases from J, with 11 bases in between. Germline CDR1 is MNHEY and CDR2 is SMNVEV (reference sequence).

This chain connects TRBV10-2 to TRBJ2-5; 7 bases fit TRBD1. V was pared by 8 bases and J by 2 bases, with 5 bases of the junction left unmatched. The V gene's germline CDR1 is WSHSY and CDR2 SAAADI. This CDR3 contains 13 residues. The CDR3 here is CASGDSLQETQYF. The CDR3 region has the DNA TGCGCCAGCGGGGACAGTTTACAAGAGACCCAGTACTTC.

The chain has TRBV11-2 and TRBJ2-1; TRBD2 might be the D (5 bases). Trimming cost V 6 bases and J 4 bases, with 19 bases left between them. This CDR3 has 16 residues. Looked up from germline, CDR1 is SGHAT and CDR2 is FQNNGV. CDR3 residues: CASSTGWYTLYNEQFF. The CDR3 DNA is TGTGCCAGCAGTACGGGATGGTACACGCTATACAATGAGCAGTTCTTC.

This chain connects TRBV29-1 to TRBJ1-1, with unresolved D. The CDR3 is made up of 11 amino acids. Germline loops: CDR1 SQVTM, CDR2 ANQGSEA. V was cut by 7 bases and J by 6 bases, with 12 bases left in between. This CDR3 reads CSGRFQAEAFF. CDR3 bases: TGCAGCGGGAGGTTCCAGGCTGAAGCTTTCTTT.

The rearrangement uses TRBV3-1 (or the pseudogene TRBV3-2) and TRBJ1-4; D not resolved. The germline V and J ends were trimmed by 4 bases and 0 bases, with 12 bases remaining between them. Germline V lookup: CDR1 LGHDT, CDR2 YNNKEL (reference sequence). The CDR3 length is 16 residues. The CDR3 region has the DNA TGTGCCAGCAGCCTCCGAGGAAGGGCAACTAATGAAAAACTGTTTTTT. As protein: CASSLRGRATNEKLFF.

This clone appeared a single time. The chain links TRBV3-1 (or the pseudogene TRBV3-2) to TRBJ2-1, with D possibly matching TRBD2 (5 bases). Looked up from germline, CDR1 is LGHDT and CDR2 is YNNKEL (reference sequence). The CDR3 sequence is 11 residues long. V dropped 2 bases and J dropped 12 bases, with 8 bases sitting between them. DNA for the CDR3: TGTGCCAGCAGCCAATATGCGGGGCAGTTCTTC. The encoded protein is CASSQYAGQFF.

The J gene is TRBJ1-1, the V gene TRBV25-1; D uncertain. Per the germline V gene, CDR1 is MGHDK and CDR2 is SYGVNS. Trimming removed 1 base at V and 1 base at J, with 4 bases between. This CDR3 contains 13 residues. The CDR3 loop reads CASSELQNTEAFF. Here the CDR3 DNA reads TGTGCCAGCAGTGAATTACAGAACACTGAAGCTTTCTTT.

The gene calls are TRBV11-2 and TRBJ2-1; TRBD1 matches at 9 bases. Germline CDR1 and CDR2: SGHAT and FQNNGV. CDR3 size: 12 residues. V lost 4 bases and J lost 10; bases outside the gene matches: 2. The CDR3 region has the DNA TGTGCCAGCAGCTGGGACAGGGTCGAGCAGTTCTTC. Residues: CASSWDRVEQFF.

J is TRBJ2-3 and V is TRBV11-2, with D unclear. Deletions cut 5 bases from V and 0 bases from J, with 18 bases between. The CDR3 is 17 residues long. Germline values: CDR1 SGHAT, CDR2 FQNNGV. The CDR3 loop is CASSLGSVPTSTDTQYF. The CDR3 DNA sequence: TGTGCCAGCAGCCTCGGCAGTGTACCCACTAGCACAGATACGCAGTATTTT.

This rearrangement joins TRBV7-9 to TRBJ2-5; tentative D call: TRBD1 (5 bases). The CDR3 has 13 amino acids. V shed 5 bases and J shed 2 bases, with 9 bases lying between them. Germline V CDR1 and CDR2: SEHNR, FQNEAQ (reference sequence). The CDR3 bases are TGTGCCAGCAGCCCGACAGTTCAAGAGACCCAGTACTTC. Its translation: CASSPTVQETQYF.

This chain connects TRBV4-2 to TRBJ2-1, with 8 bases identical to TRBD2. The CDR3 sequence is 19 residues long. The germline CDR1 and CDR2 sequences are LGHNA and YNFKEQ. With V trimmed by 2 bases and J by 0 bases, 12 bases remained unmatched. The CDR3 here is CASSQSRGGGPHSYNEQFF. Here the CDR3 DNA reads TGTGCCAGCAGCCAATCAAGGGGCGGGGGGCCTCACTCCTACAATGAGCAGTTCTTC.

The gene calls are TRBV3-1 (or the pseudogene TRBV3-2) and TRBJ2-3; D ambiguous. The CDR3 covers 16 residues. The germline V gene has CDR1 LGHDT and CDR2 YNNKEL (reference sequence). Trimming stripped 5 bases from V and 1 base from J, with 16 bases between. The CDR3 bases are TGTGCCAGCAGCGGAGACTTAGCCGAGGGCACAGATACGCAGTATTTT. Its translation: CASSGDLAEGTDTQYF.

This chain joins TRBV5-1 and TRBJ2-2, with 10 bases lining up with TRBD2. Germline CDR1 SGHRS, CDR2 YFSETQ. CDR3 length equals 15 residues. Unmatched junction bases numbered 7, after V lost 4 bases and J lost 7 bases. CDR3: CASSNLAGVDGELFF. The CDR3 region has the DNA TGCGCCAGCAGCAACCTAGCGGGGGTTGACGGGGAGCTGTTTTTT.